This T cell receptor beta chain derives from a study of OX40 agonist ivuxolimab in advanced cancers. Whole-study context: Cohort: around 86% men, mean age 60, aged about 23 to 80. Three patients responded partially, comprising one with hepatocellular carcinoma and two with cutaneous melanoma.

There are 15 residues in the CDR3. V was pared by 4 bases and J by 5 bases, with 17 bases between. The germline V gene encodes CDR1 SGHDN and CDR2 FVKESK. With respect to this clone: Its target is not known.

The data were produced by immunoSEQ multiplex PCR, yet TCRdb's version contains in-frame clones alone and is incomplete. The data show tens of thousands of clones, more than 85% seen once. Study results and caveats: Determination of antigen specificity was not performed for the expanded peripheral T cells. Expanded clones tended on average to be more numerous among CD8+ T cells than CD4+.

Sequencing was performed on CD4+ or CD8+ T cells sorted from blood, taken in a trial of the OX40 agonist ivuxolimab. This receptor was taken from an adult with an advanced solid tumor such as melanoma, head and neck, liver or kidney cancer. V and J are TRBV14 and TRBJ1-1, with D perhaps TRBD1 (5 bases). CDR3 sequence (DNA): TGTGCCAGCAGCCTCCCCCAGGGTATTGGGACTGAAGCTTTCTTT. Protein sequence: CASSLPQGIGTEAFF.